The 7 T cell receptor beta chains below all came from one sample that was sequenced in a study of blood T cell repertoires in COVID-19. The protocol was immunoSEQ multiplex PCR, while the TCRdb copy is restricted to in-frame clones and leaves out a portion. The data contain about 150,000 clones, around four fifths of them singletons. The sequencing sample was made of peripheral blood. Receptors were obtained from a woman aged 80 or older with COVID-19, enrolled during active disease.

This clone occurred once. This chain links TRBV6-6 with TRBJ1-5; tentative D call: TRBD1 (5 bases). Germline CDR1 reads MNHNY; CDR2 reads SVGAGI (reference sequence). The CDR3 is made up of 12 amino acids. V dropped 9 bases and J dropped 9 bases, with 15 bases sitting between them. CDR3 sequence (DNA): TGTGCCAGTGTCGGATACGGGGGGCCCCAGCATTTT. Its protein product is CASVGYGGPQHF.

The chain recombines TRBV9 with TRBJ2-3; TRBD1 matches 8 bases. The CDR3 length is 15 residues. Germline CDR1 and CDR2: SGDLS and YYNGEE. V lost 3 bases, J lost 5 bases, and 8 bases stayed unmatched. The CDR3 spells CASSAQGGRGDTQYF. The CDR3 DNA reads as TGTGCCAGCAGCGCACAGGGGGGACGCGGAGATACGCAGTATTTT.

The V and J genes are TRBV9 and TRBJ2-1; 8 bases fit TRBD2. This CDR3 spans 17 amino acids. CDR1 is SGDLS, CDR2 YYNGEE, per germline. The trim removed 0 bases at V and 0 bases at J, leaving 5 bases unmatched. The DNA of the CDR3 is TGTGCCAGCAGCGTAGAACTAGCGGCCAGCTCCTACAATGAGCAGTTCTTC. Residues: CASSVELAASSYNEQFF.

A single count supports this clone. This sequence joins TRBV5-4 and TRBJ2-7; 10 bases map to TRBD1. CDR1 and CDR2 from the germline V gene are SGHNT and YYREEE (reference sequence). The CDR3 is 15 residues long. With V trimmed by 4 bases and J by 6 bases, 10 bases remained unmatched. The DNA of the CDR3 is TGTGCCAGCAGCCCGGGGGACAGGGGAAAAGCCGAGCAGTACTTC. It encodes CASSPGDRGKAEQYF.

V is TRBV7-8 and J is TRBJ1-5; a possible D gene is TRBD1 (5 bases). V lost 3 bases, J lost 3 bases, and 12 bases lay in between. Germline-derived CDR1 and CDR2 are SGHVS and FQNEAQ. The CDR3 is made up of 15 amino acids. The CDR3 DNA is TGTGCCAGCAGCTTGTCCCAGGGCCTCAATCAGCCCCAGCATTTT. Its protein is CASSLSQGLNQPQHF.

Of note for this clone: The limits of the CDR3 on the DNA are not certain, so only TCRdb's listed CDR3 is given. The gene calls are TRBV6-5 and TRBJ1-1; the D segment call TRBD1 is taken from the table without a DNA check. Germline values: CDR1 MNHEY, CDR2 SVGAGI. The CDR3 is 14 residues long, counting both termini. The CDR3 sequence: CASILDREDTEAFF.

The chain has TRBV3-1 (or the pseudogene TRBV3-2) and TRBJ1-3; D may be TRBD1 (5 bases). Trimming removed 5 bases at V and 7 bases at J, with 15 bases between. Germline V CDR1 and CDR2: LGHDT, YNNKEL (reference sequence). CDR3 length: 14 amino acids. CDR3 coding DNA: TGTGCCAGCAGCGCTACCAGGGAGGGGAACACCATATATTTT. Amino acid sequence: CASSATREGNTIYF.